This T cell receptor (beta chain) was sequenced during a study of read filtering for tumor transcriptome and immune sequencing. Study background: Patients were 17 to 20 male and some 15 female, mean age approximately 70 years, range roughly 45 to 85. RNA-seq yielded only 85 to 1273 TCR reads, IR-seq about 4 to 10.27 million.

Trimming shortened V by 3 bases and J by 9 bases, and 21 bases separated the two germline ends. Per germline, CDR1 LNHDA and CDR2 SQIVND (reference sequence). This CDR3 has 16 amino acids. From roughly 390 ng of RNA, a library with molecular barcoded alpha/delta and beta/gamma adaptors was made. TCRdb processed the reads anew with MiXCR; each CDR3 protein has one entry. The sample includes some 43,000 distinct CDR3 sequences, over 10% of them seen just once. This clonotype showed up many times. The antigen is not known. Given a much more abundant clone one base away, this may be a read error. General study results and limits: The sorted CD138-negative fraction was a mixed bone marrow immune population, not purified T cells. Even smaller IR-seq throughput identified most shared clonotypes.

Sequenced sample: a population of CD138-negative cells sorted from bone marrow. The J gene is TRBJ2-1, the V gene TRBV19; D remains ambiguous. This sequence originates from a donor aged 40 or older with multiple myeloma. The CDR3 DNA sequence: TGTGCCAGTAGTATCGGTGGCTCAGAACATTTAAGTGAGCAGTTCTTC. It codes for CASSIGGSEHLSEQFF. The variable domain in full, with the rest retrieved from reference TRBV19 and TRBJ2-1, is DGGITQSPKYLFRKEGQNVTLSCEQNLNHDAMYWYRQDPGQGLRLIYYSQIVNDFQKGDIAEGYSVSREKKESFPLTVTSAQKNPTAFYLCASSIGGSEHLSEQFFGPGTRLTVL.